This passage covers 22 T cell receptor beta chains from one sample sequenced in a study of CD8+ T cells in alopecia areata. As for treatment: oral pan-JAK inhibitor, 5-10 mg twice daily. RNA extraction and reverse transcription yielded cDNA as sequencing template. This table comes from immunoSEQ multiplex PCR, and its TCRdb copy is limited to in-frame clones, with some not included. The sample has around 290,000 clones; 55% to 75% are singletons. The sequences come from CD4+ T cells sorted from blood, collected at week 24, from a patient treated with tofacitinib. The receptors derive from a human donor with alopecia areata.

The rearrangement joins TRBV4-1 to TRBJ2-2, with 8 bases aligning to TRBD1. V lost 3 bases and J lost 1; bases outside the gene matches: 4. The CDR3 covers 16 residues. Looked up from germline, CDR1 is MGHRA and CDR2 is YSYEKL. The CDR3, as DNA: TGCGCCAGCAGCCATCCCGGGACAGGGAACACCGGGGAGCTGTTTTTT. Translation: CASSHPGTGNTGELFF.

With respect to this clone: A much larger clone differs from this one at a single base, so this may be a read error. Here the CDR3 reads CASSSLETQYF. The CDR3 DNA is TGTGCCAGCAGCTCCCTAGAGACCCAGTACTTC. The V call is TRBV7-2, the J call TRBJ2-5, with D unresolved. The CDR3 is made up of 11 amino acids. V was clipped by 4 bases and J by 4 bases, with 4 bases between them. CDR1 SGHTA and CDR2 FQGNSA come from the germline V gene.

This chain connects TRBV7-6 to TRBJ2-6; maybe TRBD1 (6 bases). Germline CDR1 and CDR2: SGHVS and FNYEAQ. This CDR3 contains 19 residues. Trimming took off 5 bases at V and 0 bases at J, with 20 bases between the two ends. This chain's CDR3 is CASSISRDNQDSGANVLTF. CDR3 coding DNA: TGTGCCAGCAGCATAAGCCGGGACAACCAAGACTCTGGGGCCAACGTCCTGACTTTC.

This chain joins TRBV7-9 and TRBJ2-5; D uncertain. This CDR3 has 11 residues. V lost 0 bases, J lost 4 bases, and 0 bases lay in between. Per the germline V gene, CDR1 is SEHNR and CDR2 is FQNEAQ (reference sequence). CDR3 coding DNA: TGTGCCAGCAGCTTAGCAGAGACCCAGTACTTC. This codes for CASSLAETQYF.

As concerns this clone: This CDR3 is also generated by other DNA sequences in the sample. The rearrangement links TRBV5-1 to TRBJ1-2, with D hard to call. V lost 0 bases, J lost 0 bases, and 6 bases lay in between. Germline CDR1 SGHRS, CDR2 YFSETQ. The CDR3 runs to 14 residues. The CDR3 coding sequence is TGCGCCAGCAGCTTGGTCAGCCCTAACTATGGCTACACCTTC. The encoded protein is CASSLVSPNYGYTF.

The CDR3 DNA reads as TGTGCCAGCAGCTTATTCACCCCCCGACTAGCGTCTCAAGAGACCCAGTACTTC. Translation gives CASSLFTPRLASQETQYF. The gene calls are TRBV7-9 and TRBJ2-5, with 8 bases aligning to TRBD2. CDR1 and CDR2 (germline): SEHNR, FQNEAQ (reference sequence). V lost 2 bases, J lost 2 bases, and 13 bases stayed unmatched. This CDR3 spans 18 amino acids.

This clone was observed a few times. V and J are TRBV19 and TRBJ2-3; a possible D gene is TRBD1 (6 bases). Germline CDR1 is LNHDA and CDR2 is SQIVND (reference sequence). The CDR3 runs to 15 residues. V was cut by 6 bases and J by 2 bases, with 15 bases left in between. CDR3 sequence reads: CASSTGQHNTDTQYF. CDR3 DNA sequence: TGTGCCAGTAGCACCGGACAGCACAACACAGATACGCAGTATTTT.

This clone was seen only a few times. The rearrangement joins TRBV5-1 to TRBJ1-5; 8 positions agree with TRBD1. Germline CDR1 SGHRS, CDR2 YFSETQ. This CDR3 region has 16 residues. J lost 6 bases, V lost 1 base, and 9 bases had no gene match. The CDR3 is CASSLTGDRGSQPQHF. The CDR3 nucleotides read TGCGCCAGCAGCTTGACGGGCGACAGGGGATCTCAGCCCCAGCATTTT.

The chain carries TRBV5-6 and TRBJ1-5, with 9 bases that match TRBD1. J lost 3 bases, V lost 4 bases, and 8 bases had no gene match. This CDR3 comprises 16 residues. Germline assignment: CDR1 SGHDT and CDR2 YYEEEE. Here the CDR3 reads CASSTGQGLDNQPQHF. CDR3 sequence (DNA): TGTGCCAGCAGCACGGGACAGGGCCTCGACAATCAGCCCCAGCATTTT.

The chain combines TRBV4-3 with TRBJ2-2; no reliable D call. Per germline, CDR1 LGHNA and CDR2 YSLEER. The CDR3 loop spans 19 amino acids. Trimming took off 7 bases at V and 5 bases at J, with 29 bases between the two ends. The CDR3 sequence is CASTPRPTTGERPTGELFF. CDR3 coding DNA: TGCGCCAGCACCCCTCGGCCAACTACGGGTGAGAGACCTACCGGGGAGCTGTTTTTT.

The V gene is TRBV30, the J gene TRBJ1-6; 7 bases agree with TRBD1. The V segment lost 5 bases and the J segment 7 bases; nucleotides outside the gene matches: 11. The CDR3 consists of 15 residues. CDR1 GTSNPN and CDR2 SVGIG come from the germline V gene (reference sequence). CDR3 in amino acids: CAWGPPGGNNSPLHF. The CDR3 bases are TGTGCCTGGGGTCCCCCAGGGGGGAACAATTCACCCCTCCACTTT.

This chain joins TRBV25-1 and TRBJ2-5; the match to TRBD2 covers 8 bases. Per the germline V gene, CDR1 is MGHDK and CDR2 is SYGVNS. CDR3 length: 15 residues. V shed 7 bases, J shed 5 bases, and the junction held 12 bases outside the gene matches. The CDR3 DNA reads TGTGCCAGCACCTCCCCGGCGGGGGGAGGGGAGACCCAGTACTTC. Translation: CASTSPAGGGETQYF.

This sequence joins TRBV2 and TRBJ1-2; D uncertain. CDR3 size: 15 residues. Germline-derived CDR1 and CDR2 are SNHLY and FYNNEI. V was pared by 4 bases and J by 7 bases, with 19 bases between. CDR3 in amino acids: CASSGSGLLSSGYTF. The DNA for the CDR3 is TGTGCCAGCAGTGGTTCGGGGTTGCTGAGCAGTGGCTACACCTTC.

This chain links TRBV7-2 with TRBJ1-1, with D possibly TRBD1 on 5 matching bases. This CDR3 comprises 15 residues. Deletions cut 5 bases from V and 5 bases from J, with 18 bases between. In germline, CDR1 is SGHTA, CDR2 FQGNSA. In nucleotides, the CDR3 is TGTGCCAGCAGCCCCTCGTGGGGGGTTTGGACTGAAGCTTTCTTT. Its translation is CASSPSWGVWTEAFF.

The chain recombines TRBV29-1 with TRBJ1-1, with 9 positions matching TRBD1. Germline CDR1 SQVTM, CDR2 ANQGSEA. V trimming: 6 bases; J trimming: 2 bases; junction bases outside the gene matches: 7. The CDR3 has 14 residues. CDR3 coding DNA: TGCAGCGTGTACAGGGGGCGAGCCAACACTGAAGCTTTCTTT. This translates into CSVYRGRANTEAFF. The variable domain in full, completed from reference TRBV29-1 and TRBJ1-1, reads SAVISQKPSRDICQRGTSLTIQCQVDSQVTMMFWYRQQPGQSLTLIATANQGSEATYESGFVIDKFPISRPNLTFSTLTVSNMSPEDSSIYLCSVYRGRANTEAFFGQGTRLTVV.

This clone was detected only a few times. The CDR3 loop reads CASSFYLKHRVGSQETQYF. CDR3 nucleotide sequence: TGCGCCAGCAGCTTTTACCTTAAACACCGGGTAGGGAGCCAAGAGACCCAGTACTTC. The chain uses TRBV5-1 and TRBJ2-5, with a weak D call TRBD2 (5 bases). CDR1 is SGHRS, CDR2 YFSETQ, per germline. V was cut by 2 bases and J by 1 base, with 24 bases left in between. The CDR3 runs to 19 residues.

Worth noting for this clone: Other nucleotide sequences in the sample specify the same CDR3. This chain connects TRBV7-9 to TRBJ2-7, with 7 bases identical to TRBD1. Per germline, CDR1 SEHNR and CDR2 FQNEAQ (reference sequence). Losses at the gene ends were 1 base for V and 4 bases for J; bases not matched to a gene: 4. The CDR3 length is 14 residues. The CDR3 nucleotides read TGTGCCAGCAGCTTAGTTGGGACAGCATACGAGCAGTACTTC. As protein: CASSLVGTAYEQYF.

V and J are TRBV7-9 and TRBJ1-2; 7 nucleotides align to TRBD1. The CDR3 is made up of 16 amino acids. Germline V gene sequence: CDR1 SEHNR, CDR2 FQNEAQ (reference sequence). Unmatched junction bases numbered 7, after V lost 1 base and J lost 2 bases. The CDR3 reads CASSLGRAQGNYGYTF. CDR3 DNA: TGTGCCAGCAGCTTAGGTCGGGCACAGGGGAACTATGGCTACACCTTC.

The chain links TRBV5-1 to TRBJ2-1, with TRBD2 matching over 8 bases. The CDR3 has 15 amino acids. CDR1 and CDR2 from the germline V gene are SGHRS and YFSETQ. V gave up 0 bases and J gave up 3 bases; unmatched junction bases: 2. The CDR3 sequence: CASSLALADYNEQFF. The CDR3 DNA sequence: TGCGCCAGCAGCTTGGCACTAGCGGACTACAATGAGCAGTTCTTC. Complete variable domain (other parts from reference TRBV5-1 and TRBJ2-1): KAGVTQTPRYLIKTRGQQVTLSCSPISGHRSVSWYQQTPGQGLQFLFEYFSETQRNKGNFPGRFSGRQFSNSRSEMNVSTLELGDSALYLCASSLALADYNEQFFGPGTRLTVL.

A word on this clone: This specimen includes other DNA sequences encoding the same CDR3. This chain joins TRBV15 and TRBJ2-7; the D is unclear. This CDR3 spans 13 amino acids. Trimming removed 0 bases at V and 2 bases at J, with 5 bases between. The V gene's germline CDR1 is LNHNV and CDR2 YYDKDF (reference sequence). The CDR3 reads CATSRDAAYEQYF. In nucleotides, the CDR3 is TGTGCCACCAGCAGAGATGCGGCCTACGAGCAGTACTTC.

This sequence joins TRBV5-4 and TRBJ2-3, with D maybe TRBD1 (6 bases). The V end lost 0 bases, the J end lost 5 bases, and 7 bases lay between the germline ends. CDR3 size: 13 residues. CDR1 is SGHNT and CDR2 is YYREEE in the germline V gene (reference sequence). CDR3 bases: TGTGCCAGCAGCTTGGACAGGGAAGATACGCAGTATTTT. It codes for CASSLDREDTQYF.

The table lists this clone with a few counts. The genes are TRBV9 and TRBJ2-2; TRBD2 agrees at 12 bases. The CDR3 is made up of 18 amino acids. The V gene end was trimmed by 0 bases and the J gene end by 3 bases; junction bases not matched to a gene: 6. CDR1 is SGDLS, CDR2 YYNGEE, per germline. CDR3 nucleotide sequence: TGTGCCAGCAGCGTAGGACTAGCGGGGGCCTCGGACACCGGGGAGCTGTTTTTT. It yields the protein CASSVGLAGASDTGELFF.